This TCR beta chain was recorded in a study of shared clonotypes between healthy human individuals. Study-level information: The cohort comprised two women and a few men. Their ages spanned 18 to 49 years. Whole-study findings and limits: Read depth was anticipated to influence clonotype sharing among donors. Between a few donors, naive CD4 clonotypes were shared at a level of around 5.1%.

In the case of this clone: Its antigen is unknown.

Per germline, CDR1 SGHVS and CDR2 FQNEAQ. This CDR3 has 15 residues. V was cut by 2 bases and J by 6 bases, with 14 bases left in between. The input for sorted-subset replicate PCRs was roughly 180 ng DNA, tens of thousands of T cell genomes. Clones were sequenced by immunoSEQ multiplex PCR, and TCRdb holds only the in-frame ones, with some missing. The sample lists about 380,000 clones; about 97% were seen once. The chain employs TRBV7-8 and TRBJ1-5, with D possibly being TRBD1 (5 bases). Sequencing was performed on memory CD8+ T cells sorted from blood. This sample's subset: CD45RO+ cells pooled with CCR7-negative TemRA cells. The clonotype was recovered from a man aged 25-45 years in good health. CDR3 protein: CASSLSQGGTQPQHF. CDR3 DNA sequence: TGTGCCAGCAGCTTATCTCAGGGAGGGACTCAGCCCCAGCATTTT.